One sample yielded the 22 T cell receptor beta chains listed below, sequenced in a study of T cell clonality in common variable immunodeficiency. Points from the study as a whole: Common variable immunodeficiency TCR beta sequences reportedly had fewer deletions and N-nucleotide insertions.

Sequenced by immunoSEQ multiplex PCR; TCRdb stores in-frame clones only, minus some. The sample is made up of 5,500 to 9,000 clones, none counted only once. Their specific antigens are unknown. The sequenced material came from peripheral blood mononuclear cells. The source of these receptors is a human donor with common variable immunodeficiency.

A word on this clone: The CDR3 end falls 3 residues outside the read, so it is completed with the germline J gene. This chain connects TRBV5-6 to TRBJ2-7, with TRBD1 matching over 12 bases. The V segment lost 4 bases and the J segment 4 bases; nucleotides outside the gene matches: 6. Germline V gene data show CDR1 as SGHDT and CDR2 as YYEEEE. The length of the CDR3 is 15 residues. The part of the CDR3 DNA that was read is TGTGCCAGCAGCCCACCGGGACAGGGGGCATACGAG. Its translation is CASSPPGQGAYE. The whole CDR3 sequence reads CASSPPGQGAYEQYF.

This clone is labeled medium-sized. A much larger clone lies a single base off, so this may be a read error. Coverage ceases 3 residues before the CDR3 finishes, and the germline J gene fills in the end. The rearrangement uses TRBV12-3 or TRBV12-4 and TRBJ2-2; D is possibly TRBD2 (6 bases). The V end lost 1 base, the J end lost 3 bases, and 15 bases lay between the germline ends. This CDR3 contains 17 residues. The CDR3 sequence is CASSLEGEGGDTGELFF. The CDR3 DNA, read in part, is TGTGCCAGCAGTTTAGAAGGGGAAGGAGGGGACACCGGGGAG.

This clone has a count of ten or more. The CDR3 end lies 3 residues beyond the end of the read and is filled in from the germline J gene. The V and J genes are TRBV10-3 and TRBJ2-3, with 7 bases identical to TRBD2. Germline CDR1 ENHRY, CDR2 SYGVKD. The J segment lost 0 bases and the V segment lost 5 bases, leaving 11 bases of the junction unmatched. The CDR3 runs 17 residues. CDR3 sequence: CAISPSTSEPSTDTQYF. CDR3 DNA, as far as it was read: TGTGCCATCAGTCCAAGTACTAGCGAGCCTAGCACAGATACG.

This clone was counted ten times or more. The read falls 3 residues short of the CDR3 end, and the missing part is taken from the germline J gene. The chain joins TRBV20-1 to TRBJ2-1; D may match TRBD1 or TRBD2 (6 bases each). The CDR3 has 14 amino acids. V lost 0 bases to trimming and J lost 9 bases, with 15 bases between them. Germline V gene lookup returns CDR1 DFQATT and CDR2 SNEGSKA (reference sequence). The chain's CDR3 is CSARDRIGGGEQFF. The CDR3 bases that were read are TGCAGTGCTAGAGACCGAATAGGGGGAGGTGAG.

This clone was recorded many times. From the germline J gene comes the end of the CDR3, since the read stops 3 residues before it. This chain uses TRBV7-9 with TRBJ2-7; possible D gene TRBD2, 6 bases. CDR1 and CDR2 from the germline V gene are SEHNR and FQNEAQ (reference sequence). Trimming left V 6 bases short and J 6 bases short, with 12 bases between. The CDR3 runs 12 residues. Partial CDR3 DNA: TGTGCCAGCAGTCAAACGGGGGTCGAG. Its protein product is CASSQTGVE. The complete CDR3 sequence is CASSQTGVEQYF. Looking up the rest from reference TRBV7-9 and TRBJ2-7 gives the full variable domain: DTGVSQNPRHKITKRGQNVTFRCDPISEHNRLYWYRQTLGQGPEFLTYFQNEAQLEKSRLLSDRFSAERPKGSFSTLEIQRTEQGDSAMYLCASSQTGVEQYFGPGTRLTVT.

Points on this clone: The read terminates 3 residues ahead of where the CDR3 ends, so the germline J gene completes it. The gene calls are TRBV7-9 and TRBJ2-5; weak D call: TRBD2 (6 bases). Germline assignment: CDR1 SEHNR and CDR2 FQNEAQ (reference sequence). The CDR3 is made up of 12 amino acids. Trimming removed 6 bases at V and 5 bases at J, with 10 bases between. The CDR3 DNA, read in part, is TGTGCCAGCAGACCTACTAGCGAGACC. Its translation: CASRPTSET. The entire CDR3 reads CASRPTSETQYF.

This clone was detected many times. The CDR3 end is not reached by the read, which stops 3 residues before it; the germline J gene fills it in. This chain joins TRBV28 and TRBJ1-2, with 7 bases matching TRBD1. The germline V gene has CDR1 MDHEN and CDR2 SYDVKM. Trimming at V came to 5 bases and at J to 4 bases, leaving 7 bases not matched to a gene. The CDR3 is 14 residues long. The chain's CDR3 is CASSEDRTSYGYTF. CDR3 bases read: TGTGCCAGCAGTGAGGACAGGACCTCCTATGGC.

A word on this clone: The missing CDR3 end, 3 residues past where the read stops, is filled in from the germline J gene. The J gene is TRBJ2-5, the V gene TRBV7-9, with 12 bases lining up with TRBD2. Trimming cost V 4 bases and J 6 bases; bases outside gene matches: 6. Germline assignment: CDR1 SEHNR and CDR2 FQNEAQ (reference sequence). The CDR3 is made up of 15 amino acids. CDR3 sequence reads: CASSCASGGGKTQYF. Partial CDR3 DNA: TGTGCCAGCAGCTGTGCTAGCGGGGGGGGGAAGACC.

This clone was found a few times. The CDR3 extends 3 residues past the end of the read, so its final part is completed from the germline J gene. The rearrangement links TRBV20-1 to TRBJ2-1, with TRBD1 matching 7 bases. Trimming at V came to 5 bases and at J to 2 bases, leaving 6 bases not matched to a gene. The length of the CDR3 is 14 residues. Germline values: CDR1 DFQATT, CDR2 SNEGSKA (reference sequence). CDR3 residues: CSAVIQGTYNEQFF. CDR3 DNA (partial): TGCAGTGCTGTTATACAGGGGACCTACAATGAG.

This clone was counted between two and nine times. With the read ending 3 residues before the CDR3 end, the germline J gene is used to fill in that end. The chain employs TRBV19 and TRBJ2-5; 8 bases fit TRBD2. From germline, CDR1 is LNHDA and CDR2 SQIVND (reference sequence). J was trimmed by 2 bases and V by 3 bases; bases with no gene match: 11. CDR3 length equals 17 residues. The CDR3 protein is CASSIRPGSGGQETQYF. Partial CDR3 DNA: TGTGCCAGTAGTATCCGCCCGGGGAGCGGGGGTCAAGAGACC.

Worth noting for this clone: The observed sequence ends 3 residues before the CDR3 terminus, with the missing tail filled in from the germline J gene. The chain joins TRBV2 to TRBJ2-7, with D unresolved. Trimming removed 3 bases from V and 2 bases from J, with 11 bases in between. The germline CDR1 and CDR2 sequences are SNHLY and FYNNEI. This CDR3 comprises 14 residues. The CDR3 bases that were read are TGTGCCAGCAGTGAGAGCAGACTCCCCTACGAG. Translated: CASSESRLPYE. The CDR3 in full is CASSESRLPYEQYF.

A remark on this clone: The read terminates 3 residues ahead of where the CDR3 ends, so the germline J gene completes it. The chain recombines TRBV18 with TRBJ2-7, with D perhaps matching TRBD2 (6 bases). The V gene lost 3 bases and the J gene lost 2 bases, with 14 bases spanning the gap. CDR3 length: 15 amino acids. CDR1 is KGHSH and CDR2 is LQKENI in the germline V gene. CDR3: CASSPPRTGAYEQYF. The sequenced CDR3 bases are TGTGCCAGCTCACCTCCTCGGACGGGGGCCTACGAG.

Sample share makes this clone medium-sized. The read halts 3 residues ahead of the CDR3 end, with the missing end drawn from the germline J gene. The chain has TRBV12-3 or TRBV12-4 and TRBJ2-7; TRBD1 matches at 8 bases. Trimming at V came to 1 base and at J to 6 bases, leaving 8 bases not matched to a gene. The length of the CDR3 is 15 residues. The CDR3 protein is CASSLGGGTGGEQYF. The sequenced CDR3 bases are TGTGCCAGCAGTTTAGGAGGGGGGACAGGTGGCGAG.

This clone is medium-sized within its sample. The read falls 3 residues short of the CDR3 end, and the missing part is taken from the germline J gene. The chain employs TRBV20-1 and TRBJ2-2; 13 positions match TRBD2. Looked up from germline, CDR1 is DFQATT and CDR2 is SNEGSKA (reference sequence). The CDR3 loop spans 15 amino acids. The junction had 8 bases not matched to a gene; V was cut back by 6 bases and J by 7 bases. CDR3 sequence: CSAIAGTSGIGELFF. The covered CDR3 bases are TGCAGTGCAATTGCCGGGACTAGCGGGATCGGGGAG.

In this sample, this clone turned up many times. Read sequence stops 3 residues before the CDR3 end, and the germline J gene provides the missing end. The rearrangement links TRBV9 to TRBJ2-7, with 15 bases aligning to TRBD2. The CDR3 has 16 amino acids. Germline values: CDR1 SGDLS, CDR2 YYNGEE. V was pared by 2 bases and J by 5 bases, with 5 bases of the junction left unmatched. The CDR3 protein is CASSVGLAGGPDEQYF. The CDR3 bases that were read are TGTGCCAGCAGCGTTGGACTAGCGGGAGGGCCGGACGAG.

A word on this clone: The read finishes 3 residues shy of the CDR3 end, and the germline J gene is used to complete it. The chain uses TRBV30 and TRBJ2-1; 11 bases align to TRBD2. The CDR3 extends over 16 amino acids. The V segment lost 2 bases and the J segment 8 bases; nucleotides outside the gene matches: 11. The germline V gene has CDR1 GTSNPN and CDR2 SVGIG (reference sequence). This CDR3 is CAWSRPRLAGHHEQFF. The sequenced part of the CDR3 DNA is TGTGCCTGGAGTCGCCCAAGACTAGCGGGACATCATGAG.

This clone was detected ten times or more. Other DNA sequences in this specimen translate into the identical CDR3. This CDR3 reads CASSPGQGEADTQYF. The CDR3 bases that were read are TGTGCCAGCAGCCCCGGACAGGGGGAAGCAGATACG. The chain uses TRBV6-2 or TRBV6-3 and TRBJ2-3; 10 positions agree with TRBD1. The CDR3 is cut off 3 residues early in the read; its end comes from the germline J gene. V shed 6 bases and J 4 bases; nucleotides not matched to a gene: 7. CDR3 length: 15 residues. Germline values: CDR1 MNHEY, CDR2 SVGEGT.

This clone was counted a few times. A far larger clone is only one base removed, so a read error is likely. The CDR3 goes on 3 residues after the read ends, and that part is filled in from the germline J gene. The chain is built from TRBV11-3 and TRBJ2-5; D is ambiguous. The CDR3 loop spans 12 amino acids. Looked up from germline, CDR1 is SGHNT and CDR2 is YENEEA. V lost 7 bases, J lost 1 base, and 7 bases lay in between. The CDR3 loop reads CASTAVQETQYF. The CDR3 bases that were read are TGTGCCAGCACGGCGGTCCAAGAGACC.

This clone has at least ten counts. The missing CDR3 end, 3 residues past where the read stops, is filled in from the germline J gene. The chain uses TRBV13 and TRBJ1-5; D is undetermined. CDR1 and CDR2 from the germline V gene are PRHDT and FYEKMQ (reference sequence). This CDR3 contains 12 residues. V was cut by 4 bases and J by 6 bases, with 7 bases left in between. CDR3 region: CASSSGLQPQHF. The CDR3 DNA, read in part, is TGTGCCAGCAGCTCGGGTCTTCAGCCC.

Comment on this clone: The sequenced fragment ends 3 residues before the CDR3 boundary, so the rest is inferred from the germline J gene. The chain has TRBV19 and TRBJ1-5; D is undetermined. The germline CDR1 and CDR2 sequences are LNHDA and SQIVND (reference sequence). V was shortened by 1 base and J by 2 bases, with 6 bases between the two germline ends. This CDR3 is 14 amino acids long. The CDR3 loop reads CASSIGSGNQPQHF. Partial CDR3 DNA: TGTGCCAGTAGTATAGGATCGGGCAATCAGCCC.

This clone came up many times. Sequencing ends 3 residues short of the CDR3 end; the germline J gene provides the rest. V usage is TRBV10-3 and J usage is TRBJ2-3; D might be TRBD1 (6 bases). The CDR3 totals 14 residues. The germline V and J ends were trimmed by 1 base and 3 bases, with 8 bases remaining between them. CDR1 is ENHRY and CDR2 is SYGVKD in the germline V gene. The DNA read from the CDR3 is TGTGCCATCAGTGAGTTAGGGACAACAGATACG. It is translated as CAISELGTTDT. The whole CDR3 protein reads CAISELGTTDTQYF.

This clone appeared a few times. The sequence runs out 3 residues before the end of the CDR3; the remainder is reconstructed from the germline J gene. J is TRBJ2-3 and V is TRBV7-3, with TRBD2 as a possible D gene (6 bases). The V end lost 2 bases, the J end lost 2 bases, and 8 bases lay between the germline ends. Germline V gene sequence: CDR1 SGHTA, CDR2 FQGTGA. The CDR3 has 14 residues. The sequenced CDR3 bases are TGTGCCAGCAGCTTACTAGCGCTCACAGATACG. Residues: CASSLLALTDT. The whole CDR3 region reads CASSLLALTDTQYF.